The clone carrying this T cell receptor beta chain was recorded only once. Its antigen is currently unknown. Germline V gene data show CDR1 as SGDLS and CDR2 as YYNGEE. The CDR3 runs to 17 residues. With V trimmed by 3 bases and J by 3 bases, 12 bases remained unmatched. The PCR used 60 Vbeta and 13 Jbeta primers. Sequenced by immunoSEQ multiplex PCR; TCRdb stores in-frame clones only, minus some. This table holds over 90,000 clones, roughly four fifths found once. The data were obtained in a study of cytomegalovirus exposure and HLA in healthy donors. Study outcomes and limitations: Clonal expansion was found to be greater in HLA-associated TCR beta chains than in equally common others in a later analysis.

Samples came from healthy bone marrow donors. The source material was PBMCs. V is TRBV9 and J is TRBJ2-3, with TRBD2 matching 8 bases. The TCR was taken from a man aged 35-49 years in good health and CMV-seropositive. CDR3 nucleotide sequence: TGTGCCAGCAGCGCCCGTGAAGGCGGGGGGTCGACAGATACGCAGTATTTT. Protein: CASSAREGGGSTDTQYF.